This TCR beta chain was retrieved from a study of blood T cell repertoires in COVID-19. This clone has just one count. The V gene's germline CDR1 is KGHSH and CDR2 LQKENI. The CDR3 has 15 amino acids. Deletions cut 1 base from V and 4 bases from J, with 10 bases between. TCRdb keeps only in-frame clones here, not all; method: immunoSEQ multiplex PCR. The repertoire holds over 200,000 clones, with 85% to 90% as singletons. This TCR was sampled from a man aged 40-50 years who had recovered from COVID-19. This chain links TRBV18 with TRBJ1-4, with D tentatively TRBD1 (6 bases). Sequencing used PBMCs or T cells enriched from blood (not recorded which). CDR3 in DNA: TGTGCCAGCTCACCACTAGGACAGCGTAATGAAAAACTGTTTTTT. Translated: CASSPLGQRNEKLFF.